This T cell receptor beta chain is drawn from a study of chemoradiotherapy in HPV16-positive cancers. Clones were read by immunoSEQ multiplex PCR, and TCRdb kept only the in-frame ones, dropping some. The data show thousands of clones, with about 94% seen just once and approximately 2% held by the top ten. Germline V gives CDR1 SGHDN, CDR2 FVKESK. CDR3 length: 15 residues. V lost 5 bases to trimming and J lost 6 bases, with 20 bases between them. The chain joins TRBV14 to TRBJ2-7; maybe TRBD1 (7 bases). The origin of this receptor is a human donor with HPV-associated anogenital cancer. The sample was gathered from a patient who underwent chemoradiotherapy. CDR3 coding DNA: TGTGCCAGCAGCAAGGAGCGACAGGGACTGGGCGAGCAGTACTTC. It is translated as CASSKERQGLGEQYF.